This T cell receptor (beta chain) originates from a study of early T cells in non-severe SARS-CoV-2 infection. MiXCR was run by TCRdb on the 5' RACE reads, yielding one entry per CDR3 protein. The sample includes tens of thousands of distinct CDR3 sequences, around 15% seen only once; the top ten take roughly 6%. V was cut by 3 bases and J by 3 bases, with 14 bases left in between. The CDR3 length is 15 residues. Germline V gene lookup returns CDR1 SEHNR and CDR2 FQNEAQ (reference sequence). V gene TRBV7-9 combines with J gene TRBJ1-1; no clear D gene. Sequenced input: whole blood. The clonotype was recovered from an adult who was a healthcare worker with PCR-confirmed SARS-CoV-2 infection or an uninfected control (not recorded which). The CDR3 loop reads CASSFLTESDTEAFF. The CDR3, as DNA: TGTGCCAGCAGCTTTCTAACGGAGTCGGACACTGAAGCTTTCTTT.